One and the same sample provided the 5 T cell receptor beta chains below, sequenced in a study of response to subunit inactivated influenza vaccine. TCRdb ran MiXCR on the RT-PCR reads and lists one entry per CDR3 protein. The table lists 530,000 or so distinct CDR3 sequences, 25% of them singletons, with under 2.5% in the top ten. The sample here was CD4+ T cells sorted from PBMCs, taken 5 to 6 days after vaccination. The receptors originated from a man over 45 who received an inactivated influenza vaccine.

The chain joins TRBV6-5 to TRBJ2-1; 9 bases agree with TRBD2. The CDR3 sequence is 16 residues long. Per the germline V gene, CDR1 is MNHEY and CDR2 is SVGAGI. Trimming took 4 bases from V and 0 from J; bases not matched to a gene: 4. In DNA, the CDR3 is TGTGCCAGCAGTTGGACTAGCGCGAGCTCCTACAATGAGCAGTTCTTC. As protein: CASSWTSASSYNEQFF.

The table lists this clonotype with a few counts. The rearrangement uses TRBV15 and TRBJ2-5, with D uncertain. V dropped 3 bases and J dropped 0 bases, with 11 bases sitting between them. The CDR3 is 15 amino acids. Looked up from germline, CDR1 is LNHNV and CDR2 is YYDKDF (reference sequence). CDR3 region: CATSSGTQDQETQYF. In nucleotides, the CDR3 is TGTGCCACCAGCAGCGGCACGCAAGACCAAGAGACCCAGTACTTC.

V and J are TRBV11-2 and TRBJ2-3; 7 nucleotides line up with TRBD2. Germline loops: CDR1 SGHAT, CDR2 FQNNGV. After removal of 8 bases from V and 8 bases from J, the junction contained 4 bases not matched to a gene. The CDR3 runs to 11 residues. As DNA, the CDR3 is TGTGCCAGCGCCATAGCGGGTACGCAGTATTTT. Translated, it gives CASAIAGTQYF.

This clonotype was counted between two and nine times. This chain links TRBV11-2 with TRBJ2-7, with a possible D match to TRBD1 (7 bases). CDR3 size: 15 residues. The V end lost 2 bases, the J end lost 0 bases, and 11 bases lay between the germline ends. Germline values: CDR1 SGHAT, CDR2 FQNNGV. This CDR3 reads CASSLSQGGSYEQYF. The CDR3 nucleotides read TGTGCCAGCAGCTTATCGCAGGGGGGCTCCTACGAGCAGTACTTC.

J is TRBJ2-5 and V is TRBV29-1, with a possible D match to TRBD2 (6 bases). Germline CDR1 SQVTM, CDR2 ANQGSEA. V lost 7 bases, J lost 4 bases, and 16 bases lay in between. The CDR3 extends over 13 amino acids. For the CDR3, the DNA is TGCAGCGCCACTCTGAACGGGGGAGAGACCCAGTACTTC. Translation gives CSATLNGGETQYF.